This record looks at one T cell receptor (beta chain) sequence and its context. This specimen belongs to a study of blood T cell repertoires in COVID-19. In the source study's methods: Estimation of nucleated cell counts was performed using reference gene primer amplification. The data were produced by immunoSEQ multiplex PCR, yet TCRdb's version contains in-frame clones alone and is incomplete. D and trimming were read from the DNA, whereas the V and J calls and clone size are those reported in that table. The sample lists tens of thousands of clones, approximately 91% occurring once. J gave up 2 bases and V 1 base, and 4 bases lay outside the gene matches. Germline V gene lookup returns CDR1 SGHTA and CDR2 FQGNSA. The CDR3 runs 15 residues.

This clonotype originated in a man between 60 and 70 years old with active COVID-19. The rearrangement links TRBV7-2 to TRBJ1-2; TRBD1 aligns across 7 bases. Sequenced material: peripheral blood. This CDR3 reads CASSLVPTGNYGYTF. For the CDR3, the DNA is TGTGCCAGCAGCTTAGTTCCGACAGGGAACTATGGCTACACCTTC.